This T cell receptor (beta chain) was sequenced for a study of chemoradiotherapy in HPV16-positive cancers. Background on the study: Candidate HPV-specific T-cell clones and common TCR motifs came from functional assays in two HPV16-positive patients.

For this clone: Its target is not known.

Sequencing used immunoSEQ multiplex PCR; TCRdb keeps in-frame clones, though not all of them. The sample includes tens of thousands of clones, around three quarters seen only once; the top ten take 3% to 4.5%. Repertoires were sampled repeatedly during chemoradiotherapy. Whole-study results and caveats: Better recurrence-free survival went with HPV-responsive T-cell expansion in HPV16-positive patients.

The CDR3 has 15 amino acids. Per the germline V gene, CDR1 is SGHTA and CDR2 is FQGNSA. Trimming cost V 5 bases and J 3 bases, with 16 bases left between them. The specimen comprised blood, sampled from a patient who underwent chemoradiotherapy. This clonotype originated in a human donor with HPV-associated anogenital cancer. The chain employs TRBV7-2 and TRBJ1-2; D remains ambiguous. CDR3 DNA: TGTGCCAGCAGCCCCTTTCTAGTAGATGACTATGGCTACACCTTC. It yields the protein CASSPFLVDDYGYTF.